The present entry profiles one T cell receptor (beta chain) with its context. The antigen remains unidentified. Trimming removed 0 bases at V and 3 bases at J, with 9 bases between. This CDR3 has 15 amino acids. Germline-derived CDR1 and CDR2 are PRHDT and FYEKMQ (reference sequence). This record belongs to a study of Tregs in tolerant kidney transplant recipients. Findings and caveats of the study: Antigen-driven expansion was suggested because donor-specific Tregs expanded more than all Tregs in tolerant patients. Expanding Tregs on activated donor B cells appeared to best identify donor-specific TCRbeta clones.

Sequencing used immunoSEQ multiplex PCR; TCRdb keeps in-frame clones, though not all of them. The sample contains some 56,000 clones, about 89% of which appear only once. Related graft donors supplied nonmyeloablative bone marrow transplants, and mixed chimerism was transient. Sequencing used CD8+ T cells from blood (PBMCs), obtained 24 months after the transplant. The sequence was collected from a human patient who received a combined kidney and bone marrow transplant. A subset of T cells may come from the graft donor. The gene calls are TRBV13 and TRBJ2-4; the D is unclear. CDR3 amino acids: CASSLGPGGKNIQYF. The DNA for the CDR3 is TGTGCCAGCAGCTTAGGGCCTGGCGGCAAAAACATTCAGTACTTC.